This paragraph covers one TCR beta chain sequence. CDR1 and CDR2 (germline): MGHRA, YSYEKL. The CDR3 sequence is 15 residues long. Between the trimmed V and J ends, which lost 5 bases and 4 bases, there was a span of 17 bases. Repertoires were generated with immunoSEQ multiplex PCR, while TCRdb's copy carries only in-frame clones and drops some. This sample has roughly 290,000 clones, with about four fifths found just once. The data stem from a study of blood T cell repertoires in COVID-19. This chain links TRBV4-1 with TRBJ1-1, with D uncertain. Sequences were obtained from peripheral blood. This TCR came from a person aged 70 to 79 with COVID-19, enrolled during active disease. The CDR3 DNA follows: TGCGCCAGCAGCTTAATCAATACCCGGGGCACTGAAGCTTTCTTT. This sequence encodes CASSLINTRGTEAFF.